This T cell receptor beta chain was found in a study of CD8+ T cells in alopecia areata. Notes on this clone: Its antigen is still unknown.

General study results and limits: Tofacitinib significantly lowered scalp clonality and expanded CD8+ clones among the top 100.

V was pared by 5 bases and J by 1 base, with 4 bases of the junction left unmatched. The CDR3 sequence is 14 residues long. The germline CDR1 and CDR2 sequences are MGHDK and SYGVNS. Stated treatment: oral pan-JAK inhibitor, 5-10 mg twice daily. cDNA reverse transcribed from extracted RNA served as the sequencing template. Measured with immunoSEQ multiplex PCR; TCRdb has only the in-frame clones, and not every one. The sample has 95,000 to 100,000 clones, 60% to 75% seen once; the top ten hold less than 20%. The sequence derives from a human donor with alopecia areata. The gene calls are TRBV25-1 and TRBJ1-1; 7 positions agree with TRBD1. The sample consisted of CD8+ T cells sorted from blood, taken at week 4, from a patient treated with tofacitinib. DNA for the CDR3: TGTGCCAGCAGTCAGGGGGGCGGGAACACTGAAGCTTTCTTT. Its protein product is CASSQGGGNTEAFF.